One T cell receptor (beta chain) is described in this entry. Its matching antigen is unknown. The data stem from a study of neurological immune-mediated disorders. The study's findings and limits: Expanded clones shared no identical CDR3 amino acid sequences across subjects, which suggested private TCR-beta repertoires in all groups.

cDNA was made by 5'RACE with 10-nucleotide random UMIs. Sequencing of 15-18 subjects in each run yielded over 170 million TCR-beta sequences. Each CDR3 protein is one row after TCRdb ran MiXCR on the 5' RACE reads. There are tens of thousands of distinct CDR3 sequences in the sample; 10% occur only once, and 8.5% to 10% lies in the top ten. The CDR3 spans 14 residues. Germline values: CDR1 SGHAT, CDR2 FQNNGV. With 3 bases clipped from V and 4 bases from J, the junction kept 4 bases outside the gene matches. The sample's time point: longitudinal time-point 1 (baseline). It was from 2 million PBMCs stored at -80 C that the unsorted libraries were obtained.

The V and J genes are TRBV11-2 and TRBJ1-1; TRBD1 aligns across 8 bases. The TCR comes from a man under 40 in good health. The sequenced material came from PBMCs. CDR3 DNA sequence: TGTGCCAGCAGCTTGGACAGGGCGGTCACTGAAGCTTTCTTT. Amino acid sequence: CASSLDRAVTEAFF.